These 2 T cell receptor beta chains share one sample of origin, sequenced in a study of shared clonotypes between healthy human individuals. The protocol was immunoSEQ multiplex PCR, while the TCRdb copy is restricted to in-frame clones and leaves out a portion. The sample contains 2 million to 2.5 million clones, 85% to 95% of which appear only once. The sample comprised naive CD4+ T cells from PBMCs. Subset described: CD45RA+ positively selected. These receptors were collected from a man younger than 30 in good health. Some clones in this sample may be carry-over from other donors' samples.

This clone was counted a single time. This chain uses TRBV6-6 with TRBJ2-3, with unresolved D. CDR1 and CDR2 from the germline V gene are MNHNY and SVGAGI (reference sequence). V dropped 4 bases and J dropped 4 bases, with 6 bases sitting between them. There are 12 residues in the CDR3. In nucleotides, the CDR3 is TGTGCCAGCAGTTTTGCAGCAGATACGCAGTATTTT. Its protein is CASSFAADTQYF.

The chain uses TRBV27 and TRBJ2-1; 7 bases map to TRBD2. The germline V gene has CDR1 MNHEY and CDR2 SMNVEV (reference sequence). V was clipped by 6 bases and J by 7 bases; unmatched bases: 15. The CDR3 spans 16 residues. The CDR3, as DNA: TGTGCCAGCAGAGCTAGTGGGAGGGCTTTTAGGAATGAGCAGTTCTTC. It yields the protein CASRASGRAFRNEQFF.